This T cell receptor (beta chain) was profiled in a study of control samples from healthy donors and cancer patients. The protocol was immunoSEQ multiplex PCR, while the TCRdb copy is restricted to in-frame clones and leaves out a portion. The data hold about 46,000 clones, with about 90% observed a single time. The CDR3 loop spans 13 amino acids. Germline-derived CDR1 and CDR2 are DFQATT and SNEGSKA (reference sequence). With 3 bases clipped from V and 3 bases from J, the junction kept 1 base outside the gene matches. This TCR was sampled from a man in his forties or fifties with head and neck cancer. This chain uses TRBV20-1 with TRBJ2-7; 11 nucleotides align to TRBD2. The sample taken for sequencing was PBMCs. This CDR3 is CSASSGRVYEQYF. Written as DNA, the CDR3 is TGCAGTGCTAGTAGCGGGAGGGTCTACGAGCAGTACTTC.